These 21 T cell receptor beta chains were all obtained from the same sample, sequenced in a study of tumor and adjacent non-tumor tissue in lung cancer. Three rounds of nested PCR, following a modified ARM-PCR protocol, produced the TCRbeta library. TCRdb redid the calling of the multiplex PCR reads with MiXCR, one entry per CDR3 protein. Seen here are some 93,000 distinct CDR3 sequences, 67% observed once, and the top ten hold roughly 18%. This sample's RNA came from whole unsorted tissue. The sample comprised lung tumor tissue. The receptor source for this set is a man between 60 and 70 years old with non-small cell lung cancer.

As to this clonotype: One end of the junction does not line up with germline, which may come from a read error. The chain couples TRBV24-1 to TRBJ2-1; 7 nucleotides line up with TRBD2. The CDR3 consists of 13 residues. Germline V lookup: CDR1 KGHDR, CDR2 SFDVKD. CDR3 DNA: TGTGCCACCAGTGATGGGGACTACAATGTGCAGTTCTTC. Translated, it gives CATSDGDYNVQFF.

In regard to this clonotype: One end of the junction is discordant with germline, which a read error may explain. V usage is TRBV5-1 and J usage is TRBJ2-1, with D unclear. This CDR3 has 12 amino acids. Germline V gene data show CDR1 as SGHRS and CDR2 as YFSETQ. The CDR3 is CASTLVGKEQFF. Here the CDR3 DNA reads TGCGCCAGCACCTTGGTAGGCAAAGAGCAGTTCTTC. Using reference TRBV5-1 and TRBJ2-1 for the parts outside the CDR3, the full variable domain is KAGVTQTPRYLIKTRGQQVTLSCSPISGHRSVSWYQQTPGQGLQFLFEYFSETQRNKGNFPGRFSGRQFSNSRSEMNVSTLELGDSALYLCASTLVGKEQFFGPGTRLTVL.

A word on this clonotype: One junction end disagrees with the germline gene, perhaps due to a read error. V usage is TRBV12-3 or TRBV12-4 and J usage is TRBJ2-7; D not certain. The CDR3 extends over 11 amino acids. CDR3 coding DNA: TGTGTCAGCAGTTTGCGGAGCGAGCAGCACTTC. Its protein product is CVSSLRSEQHF.

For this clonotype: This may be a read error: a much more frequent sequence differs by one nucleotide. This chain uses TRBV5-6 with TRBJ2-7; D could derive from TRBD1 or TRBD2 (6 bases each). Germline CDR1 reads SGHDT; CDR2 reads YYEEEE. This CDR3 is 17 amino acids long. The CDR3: CASSFYLEGGNSYKQYF. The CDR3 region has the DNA TGTGCCAGCAGCTTCTATTTAGAGGGGGGCAATTCCTACAAGCAGTACTTC.

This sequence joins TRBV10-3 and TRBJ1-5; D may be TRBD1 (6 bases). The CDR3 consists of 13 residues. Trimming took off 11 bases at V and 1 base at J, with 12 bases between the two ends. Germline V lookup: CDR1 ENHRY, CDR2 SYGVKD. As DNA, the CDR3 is TGTGCCGGTGGACAGAGCAGCAATCAGCCCCAGCATTTT. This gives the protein CAGGQSSNQPQHF.

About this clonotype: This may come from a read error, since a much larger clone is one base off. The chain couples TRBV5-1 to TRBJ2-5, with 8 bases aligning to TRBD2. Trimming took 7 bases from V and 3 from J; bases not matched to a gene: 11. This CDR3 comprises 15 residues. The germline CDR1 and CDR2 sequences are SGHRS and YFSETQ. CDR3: CASGGGKAVKETQYF. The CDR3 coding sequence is TGCGCCAGCGGCGGGGGGAAGGCTGTCAAAGAGACCCAGTACTTC. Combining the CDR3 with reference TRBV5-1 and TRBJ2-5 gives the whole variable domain KAGVTQTPRYLIKTRGQQVTLSCSPISGHRSVSWYQQTPGQGLQFLFEYFSETQRNKGNFPGRFSGRQFSNSRSEMNVSTLELGDSALYLCASGGGKAVKETQYFGPGTRLLVL.

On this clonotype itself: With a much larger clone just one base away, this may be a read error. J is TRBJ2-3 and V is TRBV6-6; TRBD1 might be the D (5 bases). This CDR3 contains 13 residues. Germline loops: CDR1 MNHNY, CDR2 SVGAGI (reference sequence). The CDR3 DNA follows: TGTGCCAGCAGCTACGCAGGGAAAGATACGCGGTATTTT. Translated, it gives CASSYAGKDTRYF.

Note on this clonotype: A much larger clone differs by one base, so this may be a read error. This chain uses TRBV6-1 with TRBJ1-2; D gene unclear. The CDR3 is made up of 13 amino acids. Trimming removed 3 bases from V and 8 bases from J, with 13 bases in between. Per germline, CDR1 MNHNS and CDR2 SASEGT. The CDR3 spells CASSDRMCVGYTF. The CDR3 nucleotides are TGTGCCAGCAGTGACAGGATGTGTGTGGGCTACACCTTC.

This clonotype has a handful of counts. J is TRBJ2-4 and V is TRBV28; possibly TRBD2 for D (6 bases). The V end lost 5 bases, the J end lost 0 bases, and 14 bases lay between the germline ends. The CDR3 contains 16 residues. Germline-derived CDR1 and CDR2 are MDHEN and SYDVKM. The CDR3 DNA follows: TGTGCCAGCAGTCGGGGGAGTATACTAGCCAAAAACATTCAGTACTTC. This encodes CASSRGSILAKNIQYF.

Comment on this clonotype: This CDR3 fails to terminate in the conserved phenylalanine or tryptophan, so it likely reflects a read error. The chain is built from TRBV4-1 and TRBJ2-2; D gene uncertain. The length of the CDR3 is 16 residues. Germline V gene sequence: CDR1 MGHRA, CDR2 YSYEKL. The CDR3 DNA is TGTGCCAGCAGCCAAGGGCAAGGACCCGCCGTCGGGGAGCTGTTTTAT. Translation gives CASSQGQGPAVGELFY.

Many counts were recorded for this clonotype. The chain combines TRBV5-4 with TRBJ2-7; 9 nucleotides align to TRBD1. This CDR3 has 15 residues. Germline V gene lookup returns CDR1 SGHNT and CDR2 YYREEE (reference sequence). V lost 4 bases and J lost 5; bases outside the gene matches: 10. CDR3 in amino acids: CASSTTGTGNDEQYF. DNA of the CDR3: TGTGCCAGCAGCACTACCGGGACAGGGAACGACGAGCAGTACTTC.

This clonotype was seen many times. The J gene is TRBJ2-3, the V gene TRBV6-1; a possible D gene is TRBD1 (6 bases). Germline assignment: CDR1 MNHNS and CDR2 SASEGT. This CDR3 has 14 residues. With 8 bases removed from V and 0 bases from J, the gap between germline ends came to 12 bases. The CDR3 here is CASGQRSSTDTQYF. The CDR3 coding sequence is TGTGCCAGCGGACAGCGATCTAGCACAGATACGCAGTATTTT.

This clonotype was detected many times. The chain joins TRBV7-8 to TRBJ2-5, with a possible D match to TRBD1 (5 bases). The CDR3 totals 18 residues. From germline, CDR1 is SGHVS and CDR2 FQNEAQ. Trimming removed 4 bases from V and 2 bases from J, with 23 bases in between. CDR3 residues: CASSSHLTLTEVQETQYF. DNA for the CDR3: TGTGCCAGCAGCTCCCACCTAACTTTGACAGAGGTTCAAGAGACCCAGTACTTC.

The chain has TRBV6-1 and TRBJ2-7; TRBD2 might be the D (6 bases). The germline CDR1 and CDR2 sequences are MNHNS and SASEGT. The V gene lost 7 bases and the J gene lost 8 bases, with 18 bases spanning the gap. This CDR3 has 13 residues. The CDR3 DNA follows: TGTGCCAGCATGCGTGACGGAGGGAGTAAGCAGTACTTC. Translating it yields CASMRDGGSKQYF.

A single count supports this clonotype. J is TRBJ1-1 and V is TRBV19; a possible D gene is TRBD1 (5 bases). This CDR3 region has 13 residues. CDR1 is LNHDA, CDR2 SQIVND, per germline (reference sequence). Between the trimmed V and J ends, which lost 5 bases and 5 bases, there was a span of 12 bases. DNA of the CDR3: TGTGCCAGTAGTTCGTCAGGGCGTACTGAAGCTTTCTTT. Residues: CASSSSGRTEAFF.

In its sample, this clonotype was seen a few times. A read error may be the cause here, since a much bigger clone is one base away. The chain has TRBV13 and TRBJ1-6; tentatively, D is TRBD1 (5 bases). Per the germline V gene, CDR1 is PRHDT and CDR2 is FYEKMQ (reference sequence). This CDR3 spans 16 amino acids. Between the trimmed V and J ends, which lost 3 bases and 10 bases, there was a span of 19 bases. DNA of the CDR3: TGTGCCAGCAGCTTCGGACGGGACGGACCGGGATCACCCCTCCACTTT. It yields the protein CASSFGRDGPGSPLHF.

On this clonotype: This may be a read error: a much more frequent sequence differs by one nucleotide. CDR3 sequence reads: CSTRDRLNIQYF. The CDR3 DNA sequence: TGCAGTACCCGGGACAGGCTAAACATTCAGTACTTC. This chain connects TRBV20-1 to TRBJ2-4, with 8 bases matching TRBD1. This CDR3 is 12 amino acids long. Trimming cost V 8 bases and J 6 bases; bases outside gene matches: 6. CDR1 and CDR2 from the germline V gene are DFQATT and SNEGSKA (reference sequence).

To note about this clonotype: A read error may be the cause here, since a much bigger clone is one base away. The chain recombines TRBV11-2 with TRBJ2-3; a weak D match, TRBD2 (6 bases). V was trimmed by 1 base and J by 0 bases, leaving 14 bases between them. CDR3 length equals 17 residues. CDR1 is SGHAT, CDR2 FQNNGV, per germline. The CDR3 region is CASSLGITSWSTDTQYF. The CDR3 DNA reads TGTGCCAGCAGCTTAGGTATAACTAGCTGGAGCACAGATACGCAGTATTTT. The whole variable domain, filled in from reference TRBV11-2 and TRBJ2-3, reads EAGVAQSPRYKIIEKRQSVAFWCNPISGHATLYWYQQILGQGPKLLIQFQNNGVVDDSQLPKDRFSAERLKGVDSTLKIQPAKLEDSAVYLCASSLGITSWSTDTQYFGPGTRLTVL.

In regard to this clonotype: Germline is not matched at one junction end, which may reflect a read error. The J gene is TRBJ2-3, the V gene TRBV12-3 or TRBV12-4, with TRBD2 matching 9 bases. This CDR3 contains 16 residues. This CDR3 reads CASSSPGLAVTDTQYF. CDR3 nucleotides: TGTGCTAGCAGTTCACCGGGACTAGCTGTCACAGATACGCAGTATTTT.

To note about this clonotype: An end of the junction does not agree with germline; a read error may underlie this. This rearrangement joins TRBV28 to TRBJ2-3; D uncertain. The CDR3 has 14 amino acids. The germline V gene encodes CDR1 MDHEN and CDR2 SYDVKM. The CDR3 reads CASSSNRSKDTQYF. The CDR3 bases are TGTGCCAGTAGTTCAAATAGGTCCAAAGATACGCAGTATTTT.

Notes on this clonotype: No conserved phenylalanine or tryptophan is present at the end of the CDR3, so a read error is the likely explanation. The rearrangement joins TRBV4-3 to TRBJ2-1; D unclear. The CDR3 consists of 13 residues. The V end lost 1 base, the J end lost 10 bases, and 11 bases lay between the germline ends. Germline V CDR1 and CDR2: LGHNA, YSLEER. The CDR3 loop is CASSQVLTSEQFL. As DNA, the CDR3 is TGCGCCAGCAGCCAAGTGCTAACCAGCGAGCAGTTCTTA.